These 19 T cell receptor beta chains originate from one sample sequenced in a study of blood T cell repertoires in COVID-19. TCRdb keeps only in-frame clones here, not all; method: immunoSEQ multiplex PCR. The data contain 160,000 or so clones, roughly four fifths of them singletons. Sequenced: peripheral blood. The receptors here all came from a man aged 55 to 70 with active or convalescent COVID-19.

The chain employs TRBV28 and TRBJ1-4; D ambiguous. This CDR3 region has 12 residues. V shed 9 bases and J shed 8 bases, with 13 bases lying between them. CDR1 MDHEN and CDR2 SYDVKM come from the germline V gene. The CDR3 DNA sequence: TGTGCCAGTGAGGGTCTAGGAGAAAAACTGTTTTTT. This sequence encodes CASEGLGEKLFF.

V usage is TRBV19 and J usage is TRBJ1-5; no clear D. This CDR3 region has 15 residues. V was cut by 3 bases and J by 8 bases, with 17 bases left in between. The germline gives CDR1 LNHDA, CDR2 SQIVND (reference sequence). This CDR3 is CASSIPAGRGEPQHF. The CDR3 DNA reads as TGTGCCAGTAGTATTCCCGCCGGGCGCGGGGAGCCCCAGCATTTT.

V gene TRBV7-9 combines with J gene TRBJ2-7; D possibly corresponds to TRBD2 (6 bases). Germline-derived CDR1 and CDR2 are SEHNR and FQNEAQ (reference sequence). This CDR3 region has 14 residues. The ends were cut back, 4 bases at V and 5 bases at J, with 15 bases in the middle. The CDR3 DNA follows: TGTGCCAGCAGCTCCTGGGTCGGGGGAAACGAGCAGTACTTC. Translation: CASSSWVGGNEQYF.

The chain links TRBV6-5 to TRBJ2-1; 10 positions agree with TRBD2. V shed 6 bases and J 8 bases; nucleotides not matched to a gene: 7. Germline CDR1 MNHEY, CDR2 SVGAGI. There are 14 residues in the CDR3. In DNA form, the CDR3 reads TGTGCCAGCAGAGAGCGGGGGGGTTTCGATGAGCAGTTCTTC. Translation: CASRERGGFDEQFF.

V gene TRBV29-1 combines with J gene TRBJ1-1, with TRBD1 matching over 7 bases. This CDR3 has 12 residues. Germline V CDR1 and CDR2: SQVTM, ANQGSEA. The V segment lost 5 bases and the J segment 6 bases; nucleotides outside the gene matches: 6. The CDR3 DNA reads as TGCAGCGTTACACGAGGGGGCGCTGAAGCTTTCTTT. Residues: CSVTRGGAEAFF.

The chain combines TRBV3-1 (or the pseudogene TRBV3-2) with TRBJ1-1; the D is unclear. Looked up from germline, CDR1 is LGHDT and CDR2 is YNNKEL (reference sequence). The germline V and J ends were trimmed by 5 bases and 11 bases, with 15 bases remaining between them. This CDR3 is 12 amino acids long. Here the CDR3 DNA reads TGTGCCAGCAGCGAGGGAGAAACCGTGGCTTTCTTT. Protein sequence: CASSEGETVAFF.

The chain carries TRBV18 and TRBJ1-2, with D perhaps TRBD1 (6 bases). Trimming shortened V by 3 bases and J by 2 bases, and 10 bases separated the two germline ends. CDR3 length equals 14 residues. CDR1 is KGHSH and CDR2 is LQKENI in the germline V gene. Here the CDR3 reads CASSPGHANYGYTF. Here the CDR3 DNA reads TGTGCCAGCTCACCGGGACACGCAAACTATGGCTACACCTTC.

The rearrangement links TRBV6-5 to TRBJ1-1, with D tentatively TRBD1 (5 bases). Between the trimmed V and J ends, which lost 7 bases and 3 bases, there was a span of 18 bases. Germline loops: CDR1 MNHEY, CDR2 SVGAGI. The CDR3 sequence is 15 residues long. This CDR3 reads CASKGREVGYTEAFF. CDR3 bases: TGTGCCAGCAAGGGCAGGGAGGTCGGATACACTGAAGCTTTCTTT.

Of note for this clone: Distinct nucleotide sequences in the sample also encode this CDR3. This chain connects TRBV18 to TRBJ1-5, with a possible D match to TRBD1 (5 bases). The CDR3 has 13 amino acids. The ends were cut back, 2 bases at V and 4 bases at J, with 6 bases in the middle. Germline lookup yields CDR1 KGHSH and CDR2 LQKENI. CDR3 nucleotide sequence: TGTGCCAGCTCACCAGGGGGGAATCAGCCCCAGCATTTT. Translation gives CASSPGGNQPQHF.

This chain uses TRBV19 with TRBJ1-1, with 9 nucleotides matching TRBD1. V lost 7 bases, J lost 5 bases, and 8 bases stayed unmatched. This CDR3 is 14 amino acids long. The germline CDR1 and CDR2 sequences are LNHDA and SQIVND (reference sequence). CDR3 bases: TGTGCCAGTATCTCGAGAGGACAGGGGACTGAAGCTTTCTTT. Translated, it gives CASISRGQGTEAFF.

This rearrangement joins TRBV11-3 to TRBJ1-3; the match to TRBD1 covers 7 bases. The CDR3 runs to 18 residues. Trimming removed 0 bases from V and 3 bases from J; junction bases left unmatched: 11. CDR1 and CDR2 from the germline V gene are SGHNT and YENEEA. The DNA for the CDR3 is TGTGCCAGCAGCTTAGACTCCTGGCTAGGGGGCGATGGAAACACCATATATTTT. Amino acid sequence: CASSLDSWLGGDGNTIYF. The whole variable domain, filled in from reference TRBV11-3 and TRBJ1-3, reads EAGVVQSPRYKIIEKKQPVAFWCNPISGHNTLYWYLQNLGQGPELLIRYENEEAVDDSQLPKDRFSAERLKGVDSTLKIQPAELGDSAVYLCASSLDSWLGGDGNTIYFGEGSWLTVV.

The J gene is TRBJ2-5, the V gene TRBV11-2; TRBD2 might be the D (5 bases). The germline V gene encodes CDR1 SGHAT and CDR2 FQNNGV. The CDR3 spans 14 residues. Trimming cost V 4 bases and J 5 bases, with 14 bases left between them. The CDR3: CASSSGLTSETQYF. The CDR3, as DNA: TGTGCCAGCAGCTCAGGACTGACAAGCGAGACCCAGTACTTC.

This chain uses TRBV2 with TRBJ2-1; 10 nucleotides align to TRBD2. V shed 6 bases, J shed 5 bases, and the junction held 4 bases outside the gene matches. This CDR3 has 14 residues. Germline CDR1 and CDR2: SNHLY and FYNNEI. CDR3 sequence: CASRWTSGNNEQFF. For the CDR3, the DNA is TGTGCCAGCAGATGGACTAGCGGAAACAATGAGCAGTTCTTC.

This chain links TRBV5-5 with TRBJ2-5, with 7 nucleotides matching TRBD1. CDR3 length: 14 amino acids. The V gene's germline CDR1 is SGHKS and CDR2 YYEKEE (reference sequence). Unmatched junction bases numbered 11, after V lost 8 bases and J lost 4 bases. The CDR3 sequence is CARSGTVPRETQYF. The CDR3, as DNA: TGTGCCAGGTCCGGGACAGTCCCTCGAGAGACCCAGTACTTC. Full variable domain (rest looked up from reference TRBV5-5 and TRBJ2-5): DAGVTQSPTHLIKTRGQQVTLRCSPISGHKSVSWYQQVLGQGPQFIFQYYEKEERGRGNFPDRFSARQFPNYSSELNVNALLLGDSALYLCARSGTVPRETQYFGPGTRLLVL.

The chain links TRBV9 to TRBJ2-1; maybe TRBD2 (5 bases). The V gene lost 0 bases and the J gene lost 5 bases, with 12 bases spanning the gap. Looked up from germline, CDR1 is SGDLS and CDR2 is YYNGEE. This CDR3 spans 15 amino acids. As DNA, the CDR3 is TGTGCCAGCAGCGTAGGCGGGTCGGGGAACAATGAGCAGTTCTTC. It specifies CASSVGGSGNNEQFF.

The V and J genes are TRBV15 and TRBJ1-5, with D hard to call. V was clipped by 1 base and J by 5 bases, with 9 bases between them. The CDR3 runs to 14 residues. Germline lookup yields CDR1 LNHNV and CDR2 YYDKDF (reference sequence). In nucleotides, the CDR3 is TGTGCCACCAGCAGAGTTGGGCAGGATCAGCCCCAGCATTTT. It yields the protein CATSRVGQDQPQHF. Complete variable domain (other parts from reference TRBV15 and TRBJ1-5): DAMVIQNPRYQVTQFGKPVTLSCSQTLNHNVMYWYQQKSSQAPKLLFHYYDKDFNNEADTPDNFQSRRPNTSFCFLDIRSPGLGDTAMYLCATSRVGQDQPQHFGDGTRLSIL.

The chain recombines TRBV29-1 with TRBJ2-2; 9 bases are shared with TRBD1. CDR1 is SQVTM, CDR2 ANQGSEA, per germline. This CDR3 has 14 amino acids. After removal of 6 bases from V and 6 bases from J, the junction contained 8 bases not matched to a gene. The CDR3 coding sequence is TGCAGCGTGCAAGGACAGGGGTTAGCCGGGGAGCTGTTTTTT. Translated, it gives CSVQGQGLAGELFF.

The chain uses TRBV25-1 and TRBJ1-6, with D maybe TRBD1 (5 bases). Germline CDR1 reads MGHDK; CDR2 reads SYGVNS. The CDR3 length is 15 residues. Trimming shortened V by 0 bases and J by 7 bases, and 10 bases separated the two germline ends. The CDR3 nucleotides read TGTGCCAGCAGTGAATATAGGGCAGGGAATTCACCCCTCCACTTT. As protein: CASSEYRAGNSPLHF. Filled out from reference TRBV25-1 and TRBJ1-6, the complete variable domain reads EADIYQTPRYLVIGTGKKITLECSQTMGHDKMYWYQQDPGMELHLIHYSYGVNSTEKGDLSSESTVSRIRTEHFPLTLESARPSHTSQYLCASSEYRAGNSPLHFGNGTRLTVT.

The chain has TRBV3-1 (or the pseudogene TRBV3-2) and TRBJ1-1, with D unclear. V dropped 0 bases and J dropped 6 bases, with 8 bases sitting between them. The CDR3 spans 13 residues. Germline assignment: CDR1 LGHDT and CDR2 YNNKEL (reference sequence). CDR3 residues: CASSQDSRSEAFF. The CDR3 nucleotides are TGTGCCAGCAGCCAAGATTCGAGATCTGAAGCTTTCTTT.